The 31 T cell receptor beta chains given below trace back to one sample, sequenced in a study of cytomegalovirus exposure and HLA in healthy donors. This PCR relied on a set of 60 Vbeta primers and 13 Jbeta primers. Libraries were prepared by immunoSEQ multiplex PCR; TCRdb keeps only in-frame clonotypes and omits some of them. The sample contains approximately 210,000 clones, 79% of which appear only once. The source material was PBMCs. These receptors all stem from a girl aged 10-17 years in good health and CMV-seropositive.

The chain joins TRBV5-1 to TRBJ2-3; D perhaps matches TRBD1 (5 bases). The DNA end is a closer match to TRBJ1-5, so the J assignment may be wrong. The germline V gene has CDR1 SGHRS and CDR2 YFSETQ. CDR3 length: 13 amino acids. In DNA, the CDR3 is TGCGCCAGCAGCTCGACAGTATTTGGTACGCAGCATTTT. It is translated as CASSSTVFGTQHF.

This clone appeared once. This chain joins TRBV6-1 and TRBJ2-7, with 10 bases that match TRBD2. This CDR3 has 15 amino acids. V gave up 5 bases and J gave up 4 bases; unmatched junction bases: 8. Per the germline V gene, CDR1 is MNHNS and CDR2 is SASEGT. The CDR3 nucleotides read TGTGCCAGCAGTAACCAACTAGCGGGGCGGTACGAGCAGTACTTC. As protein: CASSNQLAGRYEQYF.

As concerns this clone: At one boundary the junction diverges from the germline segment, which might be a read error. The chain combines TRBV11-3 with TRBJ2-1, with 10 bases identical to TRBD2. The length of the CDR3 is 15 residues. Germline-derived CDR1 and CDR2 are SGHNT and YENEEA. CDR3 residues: CASTLAGGIGNEQFF. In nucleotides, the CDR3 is TGTGCCAGCACCTTAGCGGGGGGTATTGGCAATGAGCAGTTCTTC.

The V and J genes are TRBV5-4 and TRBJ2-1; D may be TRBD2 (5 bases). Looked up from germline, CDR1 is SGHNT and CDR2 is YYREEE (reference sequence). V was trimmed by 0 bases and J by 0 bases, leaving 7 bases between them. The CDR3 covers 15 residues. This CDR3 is CASSLGRNSYNEQFF. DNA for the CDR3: TGTGCCAGCAGCTTGGGGAGGAACTCCTACAATGAGCAGTTCTTC.

As DNA, the CDR3 is TGTGCCAGCTCACCACCCCCCGGGGTCTCCTACGAGCAGTACTTC. It translates to CASSPPPGVSYEQYF. This sequence joins TRBV18 and TRBJ2-7, with D possibly being TRBD2 (5 bases). The V gene lost 0 bases and the J gene lost 0 bases, with 9 bases spanning the gap. Germline V gives CDR1 KGHSH, CDR2 LQKENI. The CDR3 consists of 15 residues.

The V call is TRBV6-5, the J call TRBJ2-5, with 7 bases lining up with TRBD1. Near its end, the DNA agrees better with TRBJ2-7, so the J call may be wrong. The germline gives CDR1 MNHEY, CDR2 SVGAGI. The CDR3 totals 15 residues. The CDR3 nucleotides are TGTGCCAGCAAGCTAACAGGGGTTGATCATAACGAGCAGTACTTC. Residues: CASKLTGVDHNEQYF.

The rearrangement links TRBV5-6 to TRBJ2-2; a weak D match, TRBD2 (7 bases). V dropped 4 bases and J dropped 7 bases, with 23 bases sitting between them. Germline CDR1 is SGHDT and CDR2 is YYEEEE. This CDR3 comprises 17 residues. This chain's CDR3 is CASSPPRSGLGGGELFF. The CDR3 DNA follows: TGTGCCAGCAGCCCCCCCCGATCAGGACTAGGGGGCGGGGAGCTGTTTTTT.

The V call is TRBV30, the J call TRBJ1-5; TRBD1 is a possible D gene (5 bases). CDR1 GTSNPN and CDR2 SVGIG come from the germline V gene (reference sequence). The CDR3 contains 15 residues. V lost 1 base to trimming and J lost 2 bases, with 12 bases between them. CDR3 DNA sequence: TGTGCCTGGAGTGCCGGGGGGGAGGGCAATCAGCCCCAGCATTTT. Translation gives CAWSAGGEGNQPQHF. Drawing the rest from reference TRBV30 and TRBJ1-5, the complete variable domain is SQTIHQWPATLVQPVGSPLSLECTVEGTSNPNLYWYRQAAGRGLQLLFYSVGIGQISSEVPQNLSASRPQDRQFILSSKKLLLSDSGFYLCAWSAGGEGNQPQHFGDGTRLSIL.

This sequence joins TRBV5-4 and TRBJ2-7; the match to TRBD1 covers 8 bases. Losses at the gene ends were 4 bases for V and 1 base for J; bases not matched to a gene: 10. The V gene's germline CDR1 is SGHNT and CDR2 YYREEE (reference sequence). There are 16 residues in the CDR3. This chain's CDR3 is CASSPRRQGASYEQYF. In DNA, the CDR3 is TGTGCCAGCAGCCCCCGCCGGCAGGGGGCGTCCTACGAGCAGTACTTC.

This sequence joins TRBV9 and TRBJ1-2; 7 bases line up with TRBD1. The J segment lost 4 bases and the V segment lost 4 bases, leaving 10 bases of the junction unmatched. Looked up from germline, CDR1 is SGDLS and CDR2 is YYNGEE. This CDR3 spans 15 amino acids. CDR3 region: CASSSTGELGYGYTF. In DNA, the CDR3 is TGTGCCAGCAGCTCTACAGGGGAATTGGGCTATGGCTACACCTTC. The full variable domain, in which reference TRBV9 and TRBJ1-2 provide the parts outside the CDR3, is DSGVTQTPKHLITATGQRVTLRCSPRSGDLSVYWYQQSLDQGLQFLIQYYNGEERAKGNILERFSAQQFPDLHSELNLSSLELGDSALYFCASSSTGELGYGYTFGSGTRLTVV.

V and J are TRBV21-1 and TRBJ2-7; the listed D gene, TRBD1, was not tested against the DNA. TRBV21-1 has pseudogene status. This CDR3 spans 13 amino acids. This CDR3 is CASSKRQRDEQYF. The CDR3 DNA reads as TGTGCCAGCAGCAAAAGACAACGTGACGAGCAGTACTTC.

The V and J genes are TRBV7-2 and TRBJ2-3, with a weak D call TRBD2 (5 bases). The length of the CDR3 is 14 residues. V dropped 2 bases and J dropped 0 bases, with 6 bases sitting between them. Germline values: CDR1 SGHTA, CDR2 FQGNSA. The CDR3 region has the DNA TGTGCCAGCAGCTTATGGACTAGCACAGATACGCAGTATTTT. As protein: CASSLWTSTDTQYF.

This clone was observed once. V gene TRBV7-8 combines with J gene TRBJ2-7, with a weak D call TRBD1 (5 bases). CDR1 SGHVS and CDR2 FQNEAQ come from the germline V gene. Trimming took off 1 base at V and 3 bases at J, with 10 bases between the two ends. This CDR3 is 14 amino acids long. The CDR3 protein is CASSLEGFSYEQYF. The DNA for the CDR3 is TGTGCCAGCAGCTTAGAGGGGTTTAGCTACGAGCAGTACTTC.

CDR3 DNA sequence: TGTGCCAGCAGCCCCGGGTTCTATGGCTACACCTTC. Translating it yields CASSPGFYGYTF. V gene TRBV5-6 combines with J gene TRBJ1-2; the D is unclear. This CDR3 is built from 12 residues. Germline V CDR1 and CDR2: SGHDT, YYEEEE. The V end was cut by 4 bases, the J end by 4 bases, with 8 bases between.

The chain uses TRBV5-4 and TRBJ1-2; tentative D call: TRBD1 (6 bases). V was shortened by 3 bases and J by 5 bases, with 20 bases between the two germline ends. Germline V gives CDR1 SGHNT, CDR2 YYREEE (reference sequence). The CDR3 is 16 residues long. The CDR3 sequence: CASSYDLGASGYGYTF. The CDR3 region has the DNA TGTGCCAGCAGCTATGACCTGGGGGCGTCTGGATATGGCTACACCTTC.

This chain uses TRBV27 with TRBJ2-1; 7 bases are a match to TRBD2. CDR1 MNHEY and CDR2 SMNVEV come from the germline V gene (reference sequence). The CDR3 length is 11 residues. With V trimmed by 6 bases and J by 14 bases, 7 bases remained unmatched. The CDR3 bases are TGTGCCAGCAGGCGGGGGTTAGCGGAGTTCTTC. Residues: CASRRGLAEFF.

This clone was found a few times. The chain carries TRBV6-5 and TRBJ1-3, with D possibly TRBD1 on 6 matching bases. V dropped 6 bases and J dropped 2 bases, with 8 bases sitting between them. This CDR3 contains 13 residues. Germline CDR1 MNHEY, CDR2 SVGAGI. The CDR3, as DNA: TGTGCCAGCAGCAGGGGCCCTGGAAACACCATATATTTT. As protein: CASSRGPGNTIYF.

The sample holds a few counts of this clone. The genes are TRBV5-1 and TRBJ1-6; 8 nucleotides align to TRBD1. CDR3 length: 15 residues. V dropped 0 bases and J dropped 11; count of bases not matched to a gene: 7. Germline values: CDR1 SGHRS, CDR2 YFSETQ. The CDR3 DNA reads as TGCGCCAGCAGCTTGGTTCAGGGGGCCAGTCCACCCCTCCACTTT. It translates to CASSLVQGASPPLHF. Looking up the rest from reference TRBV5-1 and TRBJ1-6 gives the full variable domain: KAGVTQTPRYLIKTRGQQVTLSCSPISGHRSVSWYQQTPGQGLQFLFEYFSETQRNKGNFPGRFSGRQFSNSRSEMNVSTLELGDSALYLCASSLVQGASPPLHFGNGTRLTVT.

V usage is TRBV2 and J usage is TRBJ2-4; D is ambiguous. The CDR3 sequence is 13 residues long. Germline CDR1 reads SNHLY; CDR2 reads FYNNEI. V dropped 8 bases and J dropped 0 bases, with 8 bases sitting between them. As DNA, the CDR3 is TGTGCCAGCTGCCCGGTAGCCAAAAACATTCAGTACTTC. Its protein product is CASCPVAKNIQYF. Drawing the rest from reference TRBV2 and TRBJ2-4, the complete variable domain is EPEVTQTPSHQVTQMGQEVILRCVPISNHLYFYWYRQILGQKVEFLVSFYNNEISEKSEIFDDQFSVERPDGSNFTLKIRSTKLEDSAMYFCASCPVAKNIQYFGAGTRLSVL.

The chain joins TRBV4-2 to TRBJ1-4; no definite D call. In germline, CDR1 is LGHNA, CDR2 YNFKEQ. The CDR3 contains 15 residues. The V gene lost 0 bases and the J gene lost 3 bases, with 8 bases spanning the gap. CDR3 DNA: TGTGCCAGCAGCCAAGATACACAGCCTAATGAAAAACTGTTTTTT. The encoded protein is CASSQDTQPNEKLFF.

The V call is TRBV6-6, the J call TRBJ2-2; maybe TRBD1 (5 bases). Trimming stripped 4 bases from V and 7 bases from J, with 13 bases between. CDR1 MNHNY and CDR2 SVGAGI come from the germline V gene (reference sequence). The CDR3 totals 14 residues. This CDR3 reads CASSFQGSFGELFF. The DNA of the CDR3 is TGTGCCAGCAGTTTTCAGGGCTCTTTCGGGGAGCTGTTTTTT.

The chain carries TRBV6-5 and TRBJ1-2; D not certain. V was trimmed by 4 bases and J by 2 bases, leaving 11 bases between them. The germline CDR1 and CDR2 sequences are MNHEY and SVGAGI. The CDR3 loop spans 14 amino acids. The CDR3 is CASSSIGRNYGYTF. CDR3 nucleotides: TGTGCCAGCAGTTCGATCGGCAGGAACTATGGCTACACCTTC.

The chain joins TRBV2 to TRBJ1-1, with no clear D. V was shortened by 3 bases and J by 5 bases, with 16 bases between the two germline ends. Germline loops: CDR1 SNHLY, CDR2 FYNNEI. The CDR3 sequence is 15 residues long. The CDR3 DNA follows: TGTGCCAGCAGTGATAGCGAGACCCCGGCAACTGAAGCTTTCTTT. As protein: CASSDSETPATEAFF.

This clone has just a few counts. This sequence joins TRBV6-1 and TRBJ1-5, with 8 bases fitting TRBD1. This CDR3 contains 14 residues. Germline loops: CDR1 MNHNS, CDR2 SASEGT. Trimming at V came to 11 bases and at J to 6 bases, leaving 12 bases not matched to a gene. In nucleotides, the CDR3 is TGTGCCGCCCTCCTCCAACAGGGGGGTCAGCCCCAGCATTTT. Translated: CAALLQQGGQPQHF.

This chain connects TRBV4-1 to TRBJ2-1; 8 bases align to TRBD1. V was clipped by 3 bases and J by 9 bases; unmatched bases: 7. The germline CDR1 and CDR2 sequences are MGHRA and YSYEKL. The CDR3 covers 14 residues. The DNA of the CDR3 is TGCGCCAGCAGCCACCCGACAGGGGAGATTGAGCAGTTCTTC. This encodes CASSHPTGEIEQFF.

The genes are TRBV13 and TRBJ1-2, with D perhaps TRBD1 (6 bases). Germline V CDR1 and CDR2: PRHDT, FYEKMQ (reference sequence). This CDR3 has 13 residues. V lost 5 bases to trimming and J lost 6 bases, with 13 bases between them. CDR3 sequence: CASSQQGGHGYTF. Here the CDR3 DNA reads TGTGCCAGCAGCCAACAGGGAGGGCATGGCTACACCTTC. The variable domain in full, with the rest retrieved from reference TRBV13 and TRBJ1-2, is AAGVIQSPRHLIKEKRETATLKCYPIPRHDTVYWYQQGPGQDPQFLISFYEKMQSDKGSIPDRFSAQQFSDYHSELNMSSLELGDSALYFCASSQQGGHGYTFGSGTRLTVV.

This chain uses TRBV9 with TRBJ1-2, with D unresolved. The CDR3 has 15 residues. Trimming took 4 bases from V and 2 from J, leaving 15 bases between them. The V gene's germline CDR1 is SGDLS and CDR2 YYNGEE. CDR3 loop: CASSTRGQENYGYTF. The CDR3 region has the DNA TGTGCCAGCAGCACAAGAGGGCAGGAGAACTATGGCTACACCTTC.

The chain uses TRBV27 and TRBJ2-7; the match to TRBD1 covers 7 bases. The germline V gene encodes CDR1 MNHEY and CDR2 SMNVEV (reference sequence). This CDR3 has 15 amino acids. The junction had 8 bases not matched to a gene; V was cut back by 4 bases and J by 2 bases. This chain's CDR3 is CASSYSQGFPYEQYF. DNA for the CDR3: TGTGCCAGCAGTTACTCACAGGGGTTCCCCTACGAGCAGTACTTC.

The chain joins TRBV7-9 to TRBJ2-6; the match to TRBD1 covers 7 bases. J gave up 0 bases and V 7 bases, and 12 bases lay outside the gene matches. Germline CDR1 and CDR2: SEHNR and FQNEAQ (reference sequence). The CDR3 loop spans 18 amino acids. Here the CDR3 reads CASNVDGQVLSGANVLTF. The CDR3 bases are TGTGCCAGCAACGTAGACGGACAGGTGCTCTCTGGGGCCAACGTCCTGACTTTC. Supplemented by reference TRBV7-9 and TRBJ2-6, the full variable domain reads DTGVSQNPRHKITKRGQNVTFRCDPISEHNRLYWYRQTLGQGPEFLTYFQNEAQLEKSRLLSDRFSAERPKGSFSTLEIQRTEQGDSAMYLCASNVDGQVLSGANVLTFGAGSRLTVL.

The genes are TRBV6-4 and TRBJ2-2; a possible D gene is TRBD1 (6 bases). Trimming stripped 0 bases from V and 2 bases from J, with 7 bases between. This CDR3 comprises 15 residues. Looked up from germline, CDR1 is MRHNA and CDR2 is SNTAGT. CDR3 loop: CASSDSGTNTGELFF. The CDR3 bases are TGTGCCAGCAGTGACTCGGGGACAAACACCGGGGAGCTGTTTTTT.

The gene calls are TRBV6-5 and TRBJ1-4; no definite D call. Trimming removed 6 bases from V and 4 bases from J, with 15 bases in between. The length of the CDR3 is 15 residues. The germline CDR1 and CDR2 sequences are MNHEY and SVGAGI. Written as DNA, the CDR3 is TGTGCCAGCAGGGACTCCGGGCCAAATAATGAAAAACTGTTTTTT. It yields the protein CASRDSGPNNEKLFF.